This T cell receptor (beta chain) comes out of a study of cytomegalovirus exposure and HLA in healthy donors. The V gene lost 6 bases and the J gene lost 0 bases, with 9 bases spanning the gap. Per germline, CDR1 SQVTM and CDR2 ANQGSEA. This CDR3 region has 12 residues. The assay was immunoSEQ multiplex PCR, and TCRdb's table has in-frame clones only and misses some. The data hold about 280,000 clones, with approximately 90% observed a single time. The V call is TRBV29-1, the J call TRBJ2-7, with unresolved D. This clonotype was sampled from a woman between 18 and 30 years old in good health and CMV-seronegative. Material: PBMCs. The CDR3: CSVGESSYEQYF. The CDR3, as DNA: TGCAGCGTGGGCGAAAGCTCCTACGAGCAGTACTTC.